The rows below give T cell receptor beta chains drawn from one sample of a study of T-cell reconstitution after alpha-beta-depleted transplantation in children. From the PCR reads, TCRdb called clonotypes with MiXCR, one entry per CDR3 protein. The sample consists of 500,000 to 600,000 distinct CDR3 sequences, about 16% of them appearing once. Sample: PBMCs from the stem cell graft donor, taken from the stem cell graft. The receptors stem from a human donor who donated a stem cell graft to a child with acute lymphoblastic leukemia. Each CDR3 is given without its conserved first and last residue. Fields, in order: J gene, V gene, CDR3 protein.

>TRBJ2-1|TRBV7-3
ASSLTESEQF
>TRBJ2-1|TRBV7-9
ASSILEHLMDEQF
>TRBJ1-1|TRBV6-1
AIRARGTMNTEAF
>TRBJ1-2|TRBV18
ATSRDSAGYT
>TRBJ1-4|TRBV5-5
ASSLTGYPVATNEKLF
>TRBJ2-3|TRBV29-1
SVPDTQY
>TRBJ1-2|TRBV13
ASSLPDSHYGYT
>TRBJ2-1|TRBV11-2
ASSFPGHGLPYNEQF
>TRBJ2-6|TRBV20-1
SARGLGANVLT
>TRBJ2-3|TRBV5-1
APAWESQY
>TRBJ2-3|TRBV20-1
SARGASGSRDTQY
>TRBJ2-5|TRBV27
ASSPLSFGETQY
>TRBJ2-7|TRBV18
ASSPRTGGGYEQY
>TRBJ2-5|TRBV5-1
ASSPEGRRGETQY
>TRBJ1-3|TRBV20-1
SARGDPGGSSGNTIY
>TRBJ2-7|TRBV7-2
ASSLDRGSNEQY
>TRBJ2-3|TRBV6-5
ASSYVSSLSTDTQY
>TRBJ2-7|TRBV10-3
AIRPGQTSYEQY
>TRBJ2-1|TRBV15
ATSRDGLAGEQF
>TRBJ2-5|TRBV2
ASSQTAGLARQETQY
>TRBJ2-4|TRBV7-9
ASSLGGTGWNIQY
>TRBJ2-7|TRBV5-1
ASAGTLSYEQY
>TRBJ2-7|TRBV29-1
SVEGGQTYEQY
>TRBJ2-5|TRBV6-5
ASSSLGLAYGETQY
>TRBJ1-4|TRBV7-9
ASSTGRSDKLF
>TRBJ2-1|TRBV18
ASSPHANEQF
>TRBJ2-5|TRBV7-9
ASSKGLDQETQY
>TRBJ1-5|TRBV11-2
ASRSTGDNQPQH
>TRBJ2-7|TRBV11-2
ASTTPGQGYEQY
>TRBJ2-1|TRBV20-1
SAASLAGGEDEQF
>TRBJ2-1|TRBV15
ALSEGESYNEQF
>TRBJ1-4|TRBV25-1
ASSDSGRINEKLF